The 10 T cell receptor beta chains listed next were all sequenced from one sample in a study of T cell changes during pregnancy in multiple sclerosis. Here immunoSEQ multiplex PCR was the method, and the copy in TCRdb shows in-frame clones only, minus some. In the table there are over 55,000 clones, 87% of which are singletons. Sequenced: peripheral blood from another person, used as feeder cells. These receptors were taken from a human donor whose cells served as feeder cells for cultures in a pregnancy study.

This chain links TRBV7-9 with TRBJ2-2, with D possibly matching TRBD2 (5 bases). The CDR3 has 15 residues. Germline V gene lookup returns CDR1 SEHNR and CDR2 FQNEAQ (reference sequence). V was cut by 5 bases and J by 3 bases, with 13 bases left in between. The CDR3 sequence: CASSPQREYTGELFF. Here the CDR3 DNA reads TGTGCCAGCAGCCCCCAAAGGGAGTACACCGGGGAGCTGTTTTTT.

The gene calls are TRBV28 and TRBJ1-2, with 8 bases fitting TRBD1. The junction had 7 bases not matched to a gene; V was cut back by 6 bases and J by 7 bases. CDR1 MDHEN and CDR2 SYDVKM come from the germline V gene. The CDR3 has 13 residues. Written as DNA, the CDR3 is TGTGCCAGCAGAATTACAGGGGGTCTTGGCTACACCTTC. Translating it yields CASRITGGLGYTF.

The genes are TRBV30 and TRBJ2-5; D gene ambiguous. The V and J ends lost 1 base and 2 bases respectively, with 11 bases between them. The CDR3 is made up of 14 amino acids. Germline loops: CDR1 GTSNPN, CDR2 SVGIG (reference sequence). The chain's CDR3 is CAWSAGQYQETQYF. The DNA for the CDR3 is TGTGCCTGGAGTGCGGGTCAGTATCAAGAGACCCAGTACTTC.

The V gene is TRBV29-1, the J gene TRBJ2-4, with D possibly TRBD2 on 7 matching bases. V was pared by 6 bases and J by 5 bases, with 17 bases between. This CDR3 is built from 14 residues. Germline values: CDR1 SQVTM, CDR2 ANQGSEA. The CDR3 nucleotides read TGCAGCGTACTAGGGGGGGGTCAGGAAAACATTCAGTACTTC. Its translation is CSVLGGGQENIQYF.

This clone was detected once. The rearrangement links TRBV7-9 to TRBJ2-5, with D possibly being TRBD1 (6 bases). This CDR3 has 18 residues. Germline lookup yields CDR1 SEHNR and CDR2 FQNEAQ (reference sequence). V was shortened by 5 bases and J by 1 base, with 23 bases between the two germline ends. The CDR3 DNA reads TGTGCCAGCAGCCGACAGACAGGTCACCTCCTGCTCCAAGAGACCCAGTACTTC. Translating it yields CASSRQTGHLLLQETQYF.

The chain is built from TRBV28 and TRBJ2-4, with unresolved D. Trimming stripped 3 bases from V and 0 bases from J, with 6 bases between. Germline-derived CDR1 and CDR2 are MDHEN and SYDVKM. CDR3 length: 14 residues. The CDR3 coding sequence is TGTGCCAGCAGTTTGGAAATAGCCAAAAACATTCAGTACTTC. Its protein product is CASSLEIAKNIQYF.

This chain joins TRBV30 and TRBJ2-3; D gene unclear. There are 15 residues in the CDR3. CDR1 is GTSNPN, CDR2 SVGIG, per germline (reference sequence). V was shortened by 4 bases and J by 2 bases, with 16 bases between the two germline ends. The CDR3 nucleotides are TGTGCCTGGAACCCCTCACGCACCGACACAGATACGCAGTATTTT. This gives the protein CAWNPSRTDTDTQYF.

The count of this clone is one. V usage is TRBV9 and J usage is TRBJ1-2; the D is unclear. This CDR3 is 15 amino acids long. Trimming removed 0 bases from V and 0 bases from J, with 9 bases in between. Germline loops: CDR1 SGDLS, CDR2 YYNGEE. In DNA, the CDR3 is TGTGCCAGCAGCGTAGTACCGGAAGCTAACTATGGCTACACCTTC. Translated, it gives CASSVVPEANYGYTF.

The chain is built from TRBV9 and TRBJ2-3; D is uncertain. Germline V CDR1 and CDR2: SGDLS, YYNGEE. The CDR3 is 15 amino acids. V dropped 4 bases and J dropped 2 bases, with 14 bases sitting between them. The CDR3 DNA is TGTGCCAGCAGCCCACCGTTCTCAAACACAGATACGCAGTATTTT. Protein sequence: CASSPPFSNTDTQYF.

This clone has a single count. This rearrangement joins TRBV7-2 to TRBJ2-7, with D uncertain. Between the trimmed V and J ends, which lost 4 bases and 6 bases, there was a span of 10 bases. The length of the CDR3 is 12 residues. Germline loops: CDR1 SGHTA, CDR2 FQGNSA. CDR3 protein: CASSSPLVEQYF. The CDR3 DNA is TGTGCCAGCAGCTCCCCCCTGGTCGAGCAGTACTTC.